Listed below are T cell receptor beta chains from one sample, sequenced in a study of T cell responses to AZD1222 COVID-19 vaccine. Repertoires were generated with immunoSEQ multiplex PCR, while TCRdb's copy carries only in-frame clones and drops some. Of 95,000 to 150,000 clones in the sample, nearly 90% were seen once. The sample here was peripheral blood, taken on day 0 of AZD1222 vaccination. Receptors were obtained from an adult in good health. CDR3s include the opening cysteine and the closing phenylalanine or tryptophan. Each record gives: D gene, clone size, J gene, V gene, CDR3 DNA, CDR3 protein. The D gene is left open where the match is weak. Clone size is given for some rows only: seen once, a few or many times, or a class if the clone is expanded.

d_gene: TRBD1
abundance: NA
j_gene: TRBJ1-5
v_gene: TRBV2
CDR3nt: TGTGCCAGCATCGGACAGGGGGCAGGTCAGCCCCAGCATTTT
CDR3aa: CASIGQGAGQPQHF

d_gene: TRBD2
abundance: NA
j_gene: TRBJ2-7
v_gene: TRBV6-5
CDR3nt: TGTGCCAGCAACCTACTAGCGGAAGGGGCTTACGAGCAGTACTTC
CDR3aa: CASNLLAEGAYEQYF

d_gene: NA
abundance: NA
j_gene: TRBJ2-2
v_gene: TRBV19
CDR3nt: TGTGCCAGTAGTATTCTAACGGGAAGGGGATCCGGGGAGCTGTTTTTT
CDR3aa: CASSILTGRGSGELFF

d_gene: NA
abundance: NA
j_gene: TRBJ2-1
v_gene: TRBV6-5
CDR3nt: TGTGCCGGTCTAGCGACTTCCTACAATGAGCAGTTCTTC
CDR3aa: CAGLATSYNEQFF

d_gene: TRBD2
abundance: NA
j_gene: TRBJ2-2
v_gene: TRBV6-5
CDR3nt: TGTGCCAGCAGTTGGACTAGCAGGACCGGGGAGCTGTTTTTT
CDR3aa: CASSWTSRTGELFF

d_gene: NA
abundance: few
j_gene: TRBJ2-7
v_gene: TRBV3-1/TRBV3-2
CDR3nt: TGTGCCAGCAGCCAAGAGGGCAGCTCCTACGAGCAGTACTTC
CDR3aa: CASSQEGSSYEQYF

d_gene: NA
abundance: NA
j_gene: TRBJ2-2
v_gene: TRBV6-4
CDR3nt: TGTGCCACCGTGGGCGGGACTTCGAACACCGGGGAGCTGTTTTTT
CDR3aa: CATVGGTSNTGELFF

d_gene: NA
abundance: NA
j_gene: TRBJ1-6
v_gene: TRBV3-1/TRBV3-2
CDR3nt: TGTGCCAGCAGCCTGCGACAGGAACGCTCACCCCTCCACTTT
CDR3aa: CASSLRQERSPLHF

d_gene: NA
abundance: NA
j_gene: TRBJ2-3
v_gene: TRBV18
CDR3nt: TGTGCCAGCTCTTTCCAGGGTACAGATACGCAGTATTTT
CDR3aa: CASSFQGTDTQYF

d_gene: NA
abundance: few
j_gene: TRBJ1-2
v_gene: TRBV12-3/TRBV12-4
CDR3nt: TGTGCCAGTAGGGACTTCTATGGCTACACCTTC
CDR3aa: CASRDFYGYTF